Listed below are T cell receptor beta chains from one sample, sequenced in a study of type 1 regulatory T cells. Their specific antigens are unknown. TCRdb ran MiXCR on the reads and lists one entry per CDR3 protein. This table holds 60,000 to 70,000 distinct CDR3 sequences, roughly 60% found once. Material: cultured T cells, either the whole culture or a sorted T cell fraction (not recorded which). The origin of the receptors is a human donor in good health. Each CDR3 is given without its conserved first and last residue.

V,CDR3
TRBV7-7,ASSFGGRRGETQY
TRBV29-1,SVVYRGDTQY
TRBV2,ASTERVSRL
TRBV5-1,ASSGGTSAAGELF
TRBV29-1,SVPAGGADTQY
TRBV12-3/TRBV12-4,ASSQREGPDTQY
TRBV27,ASSRGRSRGGVGEQF
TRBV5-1,ASSLARGQETQY
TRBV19,ASRPGQGNFYEQY
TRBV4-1,ASSQGDREPDNEKLF
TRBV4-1,ASSQERRRNQPQH
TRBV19,ASSTQDRVNTGELF